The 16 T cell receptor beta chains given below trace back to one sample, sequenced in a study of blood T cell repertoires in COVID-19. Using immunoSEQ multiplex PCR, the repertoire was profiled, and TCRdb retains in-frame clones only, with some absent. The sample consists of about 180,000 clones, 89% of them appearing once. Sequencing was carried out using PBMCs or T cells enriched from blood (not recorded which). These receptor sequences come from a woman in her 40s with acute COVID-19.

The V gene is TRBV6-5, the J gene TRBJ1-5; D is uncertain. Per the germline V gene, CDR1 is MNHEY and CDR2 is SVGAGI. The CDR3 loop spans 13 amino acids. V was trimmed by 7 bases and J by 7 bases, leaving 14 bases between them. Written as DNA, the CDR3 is TGTGCCAGCAACAACGGGGTCGGACAGCCCCAGCATTTT. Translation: CASNNGVGQPQHF.

The CDR3 reads CASITKDRVKASEQFF. The CDR3 DNA reads TGTGCCAGCATCACCAAGGACAGGGTAAAGGCTAGTGAGCAGTTCTTC. The V call is TRBV21-1, the J call TRBJ2-1; the DNA was not used to check the table's D call, TRBD1. TRBV21-1 is a pseudogene. This CDR3 has 16 amino acids.

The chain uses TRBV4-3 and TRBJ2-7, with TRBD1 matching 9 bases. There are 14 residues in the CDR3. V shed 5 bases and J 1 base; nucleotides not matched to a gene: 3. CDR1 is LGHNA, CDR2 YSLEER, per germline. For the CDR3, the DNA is TGCGCCAGCAGCGTCGGGACAGGGTCCTACGAGCAGTACTTC. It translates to CASSVGTGSYEQYF.

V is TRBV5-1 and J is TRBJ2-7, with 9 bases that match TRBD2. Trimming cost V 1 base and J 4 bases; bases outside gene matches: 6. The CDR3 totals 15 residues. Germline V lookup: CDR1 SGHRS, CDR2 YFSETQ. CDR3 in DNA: TGCGCCAGCAGCTTGAAGGGCGGACTAGCGTACGAGCAGTACTTC. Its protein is CASSLKGGLAYEQYF.

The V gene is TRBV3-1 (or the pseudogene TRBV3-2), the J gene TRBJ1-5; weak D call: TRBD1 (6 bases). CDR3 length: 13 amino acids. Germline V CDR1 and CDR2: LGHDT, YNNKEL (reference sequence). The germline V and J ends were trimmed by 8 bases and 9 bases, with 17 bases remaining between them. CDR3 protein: CASRSKGGGPQHF. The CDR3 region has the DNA TGTGCCAGCCGATCCAAGGGAGGGGGGCCCCAGCATTTT.

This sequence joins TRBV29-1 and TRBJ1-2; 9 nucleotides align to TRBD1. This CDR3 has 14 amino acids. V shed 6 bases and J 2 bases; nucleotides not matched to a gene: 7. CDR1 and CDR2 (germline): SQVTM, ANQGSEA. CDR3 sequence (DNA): TGCAGCGTGAGGACAGGGGTGGACAACTATGGCTACACCTTC. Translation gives CSVRTGVDNYGYTF. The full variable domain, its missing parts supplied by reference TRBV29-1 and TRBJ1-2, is SAVISQKPSRDICQRGTSLTIQCQVDSQVTMMFWYRQQPGQSLTLIATANQGSEATYESGFVIDKFPISRPNLTFSTLTVSNMSPEDSSIYLCSVRTGVDNYGYTFGSGTRLTVV.

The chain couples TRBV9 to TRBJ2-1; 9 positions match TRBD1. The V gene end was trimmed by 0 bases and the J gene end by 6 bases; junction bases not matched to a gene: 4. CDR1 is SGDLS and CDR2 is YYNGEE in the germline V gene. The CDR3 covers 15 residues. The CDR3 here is CASSVGQGGPNEQFF. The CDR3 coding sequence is TGTGCCAGCAGCGTAGGACAGGGGGGACCCAATGAGCAGTTCTTC.

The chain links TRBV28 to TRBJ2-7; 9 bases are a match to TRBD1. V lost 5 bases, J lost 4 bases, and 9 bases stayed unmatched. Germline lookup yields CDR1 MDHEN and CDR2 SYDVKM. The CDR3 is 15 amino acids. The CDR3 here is CASSIRQGVPYEQYF. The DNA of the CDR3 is TGTGCCAGCAGTATCCGACAGGGGGTTCCTTACGAGCAGTACTTC.

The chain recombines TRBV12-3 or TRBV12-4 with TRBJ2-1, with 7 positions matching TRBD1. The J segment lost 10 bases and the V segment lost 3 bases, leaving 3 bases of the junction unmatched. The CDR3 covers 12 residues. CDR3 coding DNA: TGTGCCAGCAGTTTGGACAGGTCAGAGCAGTTCTTC. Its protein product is CASSLDRSEQFF.

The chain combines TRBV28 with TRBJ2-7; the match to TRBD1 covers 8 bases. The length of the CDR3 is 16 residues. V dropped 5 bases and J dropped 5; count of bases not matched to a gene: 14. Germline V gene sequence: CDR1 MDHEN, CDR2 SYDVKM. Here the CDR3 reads CASSARTGTGGNEQYF. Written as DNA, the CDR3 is TGTGCCAGCAGTGCCCGCACCGGGACAGGAGGGAACGAGCAGTACTTC.

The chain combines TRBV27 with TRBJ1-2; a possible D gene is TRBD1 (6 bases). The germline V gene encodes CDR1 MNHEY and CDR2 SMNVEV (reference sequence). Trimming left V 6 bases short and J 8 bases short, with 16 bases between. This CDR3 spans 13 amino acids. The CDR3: CASSPRGPRGYTF. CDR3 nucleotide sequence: TGTGCCAGCAGCCCCAGGGGACCGAGGGGCTACACCTTC.

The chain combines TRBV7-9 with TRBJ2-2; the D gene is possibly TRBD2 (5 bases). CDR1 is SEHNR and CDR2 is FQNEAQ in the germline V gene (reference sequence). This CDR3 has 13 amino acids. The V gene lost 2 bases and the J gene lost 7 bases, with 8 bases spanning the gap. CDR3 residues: CASSLMRDGELFF. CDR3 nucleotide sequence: TGTGCCAGCAGCTTAATGAGGGACGGGGAGCTGTTTTTT.

The CDR3 here is CASSSRTGTAGNTIYF. CDR3 DNA sequence: TGTGCCAGCAGCTCACGAACCGGGACAGCTGGAAACACCATATATTTT. The chain has TRBV5-4 and TRBJ1-3, with TRBD1 matching over 7 bases. The CDR3 length is 16 residues. Looked up from germline, CDR1 is SGHNT and CDR2 is YYREEE (reference sequence). After removal of 3 bases from V and 2 bases from J, the junction contained 8 bases not matched to a gene.

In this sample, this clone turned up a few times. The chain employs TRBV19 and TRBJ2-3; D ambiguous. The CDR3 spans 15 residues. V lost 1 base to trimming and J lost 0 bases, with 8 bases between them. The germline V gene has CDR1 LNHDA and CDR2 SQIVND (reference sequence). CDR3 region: CASSIAATSTDTQYF. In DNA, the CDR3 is TGTGCCAGTAGTATAGCAGCGACTAGCACAGATACGCAGTATTTT. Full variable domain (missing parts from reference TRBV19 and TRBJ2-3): DGGITQSPKYLFRKEGQNVTLSCEQNLNHDAMYWYRQDPGQGLRLIYYSQIVNDFQKGDIAEGYSVSREKKESFPLTVTSAQKNPTAFYLCASSIAATSTDTQYFGPGTRLTVL.

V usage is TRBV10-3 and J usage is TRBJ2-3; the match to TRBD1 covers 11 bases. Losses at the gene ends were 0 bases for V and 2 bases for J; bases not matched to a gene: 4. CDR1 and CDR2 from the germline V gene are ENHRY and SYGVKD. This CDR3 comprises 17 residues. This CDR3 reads CAISESGTGGLTDTQYF. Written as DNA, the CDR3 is TGTGCCATCAGTGAGTCCGGGACAGGGGGACTCACAGATACGCAGTATTTT.

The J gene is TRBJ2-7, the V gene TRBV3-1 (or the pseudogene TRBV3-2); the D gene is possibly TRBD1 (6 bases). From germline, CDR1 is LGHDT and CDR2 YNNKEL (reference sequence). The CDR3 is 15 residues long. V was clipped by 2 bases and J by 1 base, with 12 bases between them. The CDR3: CASSQQSGESYEQYF. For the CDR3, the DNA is TGTGCCAGCAGCCAACAATCAGGGGAATCCTACGAGCAGTACTTC.